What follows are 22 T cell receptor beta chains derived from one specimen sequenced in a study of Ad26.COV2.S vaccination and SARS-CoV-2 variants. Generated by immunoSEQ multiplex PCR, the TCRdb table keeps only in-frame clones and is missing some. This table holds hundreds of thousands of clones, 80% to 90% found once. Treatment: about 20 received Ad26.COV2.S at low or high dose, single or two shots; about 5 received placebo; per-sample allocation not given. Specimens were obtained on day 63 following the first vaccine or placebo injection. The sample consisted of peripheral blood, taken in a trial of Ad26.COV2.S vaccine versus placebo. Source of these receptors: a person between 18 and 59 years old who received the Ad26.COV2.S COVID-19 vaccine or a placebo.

DNA for the CDR3: TGTGCCAGCAGCTTGGGGACGACAGGGGCCGGCTACACCTTC. It codes for CASSLGTTGAGYTF. V usage is TRBV5-4 and J usage is TRBJ1-2; 8 bases align to TRBD1. Germline values: CDR1 SGHNT, CDR2 YYREEE (reference sequence). The CDR3 consists of 14 residues. V lost 0 bases to trimming and J lost 8 bases; unmatched junction nucleotides: 6.

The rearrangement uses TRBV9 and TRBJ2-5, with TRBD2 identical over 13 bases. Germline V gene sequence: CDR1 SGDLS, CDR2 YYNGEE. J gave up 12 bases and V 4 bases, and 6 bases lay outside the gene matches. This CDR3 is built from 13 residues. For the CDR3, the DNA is TGTGCCAGCAGCCCAGGGACTAGCGGGGCAGAGTACTTC. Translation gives CASSPGTSGAEYF.

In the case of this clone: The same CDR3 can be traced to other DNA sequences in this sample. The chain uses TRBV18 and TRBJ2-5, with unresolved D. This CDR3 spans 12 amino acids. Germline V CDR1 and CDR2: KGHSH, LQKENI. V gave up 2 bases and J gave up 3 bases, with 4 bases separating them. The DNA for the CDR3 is TGTGCCAGCTCACCAACTGAAGAGACCCAGTACTTC. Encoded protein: CASSPTEETQYF.

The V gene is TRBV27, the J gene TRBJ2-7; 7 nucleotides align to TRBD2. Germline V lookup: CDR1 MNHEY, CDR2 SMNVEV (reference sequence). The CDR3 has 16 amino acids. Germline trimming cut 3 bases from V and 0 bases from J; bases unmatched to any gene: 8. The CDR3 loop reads CASSFALADISYEQYF. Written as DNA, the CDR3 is TGTGCCAGCAGTTTTGCTCTAGCGGATATCTCCTACGAGCAGTACTTC.

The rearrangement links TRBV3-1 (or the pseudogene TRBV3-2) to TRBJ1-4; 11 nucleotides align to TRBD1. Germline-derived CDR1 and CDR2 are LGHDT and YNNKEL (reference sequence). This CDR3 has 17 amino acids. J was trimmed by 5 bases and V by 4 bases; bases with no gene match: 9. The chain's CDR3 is CASSLSRDRGWNEKLFF. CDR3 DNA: TGTGCCAGCAGCCTGTCCCGGGACAGGGGGTGGAATGAAAAACTGTTTTTT.

The CDR3: CAWGDRGAKNIQYF. CDR3 nucleotides: TGTGCCTGGGGGGACAGGGGGGCCAAAAACATTCAGTACTTC. This chain uses TRBV30 with TRBJ2-4; 11 bases are shared with TRBD1. The V and J ends lost 5 bases and 1 base, in that order; junction bases with no gene match: 1. Germline CDR1 is GTSNPN and CDR2 is SVGIG (reference sequence). This CDR3 is 14 amino acids long.

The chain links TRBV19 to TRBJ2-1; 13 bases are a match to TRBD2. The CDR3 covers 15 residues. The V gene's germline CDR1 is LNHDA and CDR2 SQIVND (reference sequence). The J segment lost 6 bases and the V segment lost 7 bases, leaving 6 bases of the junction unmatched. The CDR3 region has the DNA TGTGCCAGTATCGATGGACTAGCGGGAGCCAATGAGCAGTTCTTC. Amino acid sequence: CASIDGLAGANEQFF.

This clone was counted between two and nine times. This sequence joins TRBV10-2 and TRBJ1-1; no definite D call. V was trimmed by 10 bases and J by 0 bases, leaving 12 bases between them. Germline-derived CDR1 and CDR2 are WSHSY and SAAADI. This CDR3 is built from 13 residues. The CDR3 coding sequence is TGCGCCACCCAATTGTACTTGAACACTGAAGCTTTCTTT. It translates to CATQLYLNTEAFF.

As DNA, the CDR3 is TGTGCCAGCAGTTACCCAGGGGGCCTAGGTCAGCCCCAGCATTTT. Protein sequence: CASSYPGGLGQPQHF. The rearrangement uses TRBV6-6 and TRBJ1-5, with 8 bases that match TRBD1. Germline V gene sequence: CDR1 MNHNY, CDR2 SVGAGI (reference sequence). The CDR3 runs 15 residues. The V and J ends lost 2 bases and 6 bases, in that order; junction bases with no gene match: 6.

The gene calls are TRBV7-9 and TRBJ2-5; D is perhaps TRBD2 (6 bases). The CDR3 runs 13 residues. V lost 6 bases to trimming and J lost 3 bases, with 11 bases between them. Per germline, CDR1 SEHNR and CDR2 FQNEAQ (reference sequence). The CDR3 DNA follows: TGTGCCAGCAGACCGGGACTCAAAGAGACCCAGTACTTC. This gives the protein CASRPGLKETQYF.

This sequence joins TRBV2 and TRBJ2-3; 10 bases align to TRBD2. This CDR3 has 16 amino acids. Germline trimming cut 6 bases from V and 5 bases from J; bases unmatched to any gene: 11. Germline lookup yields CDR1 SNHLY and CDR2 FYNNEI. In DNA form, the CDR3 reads TGTGCCAGCAGCAAAACTAGCGGGGTTATCGGAGATACGCAGTATTTT. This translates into CASSKTSGVIGDTQYF.

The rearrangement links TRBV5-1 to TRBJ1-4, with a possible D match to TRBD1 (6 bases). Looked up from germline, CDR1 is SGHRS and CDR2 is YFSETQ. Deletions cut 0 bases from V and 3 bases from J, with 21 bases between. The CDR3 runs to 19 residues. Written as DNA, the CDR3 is TGCGCCAGCAGCTTGGATGCCAGGGGACGTAGTTATGCTAATGAAAAACTGTTTTTT. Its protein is CASSLDARGRSYANEKLFF.

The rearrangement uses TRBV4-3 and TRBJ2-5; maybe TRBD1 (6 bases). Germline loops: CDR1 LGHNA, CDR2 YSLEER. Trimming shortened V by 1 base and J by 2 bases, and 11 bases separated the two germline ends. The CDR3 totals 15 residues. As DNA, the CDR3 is TGCGCCAGCAGCCAAGTGGGGGCCGGGCAAGAGACCCAGTACTTC. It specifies CASSQVGAGQETQYF.

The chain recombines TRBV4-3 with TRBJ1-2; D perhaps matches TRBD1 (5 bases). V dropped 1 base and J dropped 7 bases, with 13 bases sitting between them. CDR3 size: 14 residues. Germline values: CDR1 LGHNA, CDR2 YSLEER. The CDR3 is CASSQGGLFGGYTF. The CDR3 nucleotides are TGCGCCAGCAGCCAAGGGGGACTTTTTGGTGGCTACACCTTC.

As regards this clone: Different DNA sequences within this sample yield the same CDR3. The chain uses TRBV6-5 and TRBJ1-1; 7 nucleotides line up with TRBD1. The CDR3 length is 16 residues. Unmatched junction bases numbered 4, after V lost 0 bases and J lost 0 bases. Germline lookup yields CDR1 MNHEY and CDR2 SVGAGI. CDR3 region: CASSYSRGQLNTEAFF. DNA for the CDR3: TGTGCCAGCAGTTACTCTAGGGGACAGTTGAACACTGAAGCTTTCTTT.

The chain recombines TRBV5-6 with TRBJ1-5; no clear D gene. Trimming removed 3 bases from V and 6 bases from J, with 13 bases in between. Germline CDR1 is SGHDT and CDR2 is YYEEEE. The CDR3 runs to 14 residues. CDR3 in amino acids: CASSSAVFPQPQHF. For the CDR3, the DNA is TGTGCCAGCAGCTCAGCGGTATTTCCTCAGCCCCAGCATTTT.

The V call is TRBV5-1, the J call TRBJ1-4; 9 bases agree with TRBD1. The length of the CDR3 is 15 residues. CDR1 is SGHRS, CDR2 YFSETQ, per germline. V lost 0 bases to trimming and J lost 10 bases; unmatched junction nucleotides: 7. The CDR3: CASSLGPGQGRKLFF. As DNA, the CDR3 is TGCGCCAGCAGCTTGGGGCCCGGACAGGGGAGAAAACTGTTTTTT.

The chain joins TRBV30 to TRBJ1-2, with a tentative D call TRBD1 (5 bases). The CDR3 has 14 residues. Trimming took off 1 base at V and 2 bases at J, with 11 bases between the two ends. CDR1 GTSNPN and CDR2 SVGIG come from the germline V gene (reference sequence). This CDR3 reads CAWSEGRGNYGYTF. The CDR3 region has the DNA TGTGCCTGGAGTGAGGGGCGCGGGAACTATGGCTACACCTTC.

Here the CDR3 reads CASSPGPTRSSYNSPLHF. CDR3 DNA: TGTGCCAGCAGCCCGGGCCCCACCCGCAGCTCCTATAATTCACCCCTCCACTTT. The rearrangement links TRBV7-2 to TRBJ1-6; D ambiguous. V lost 5 bases and J lost 0, with 17 bases in between. Germline CDR1 reads SGHTA; CDR2 reads FQGNSA. The CDR3 is 18 amino acids.

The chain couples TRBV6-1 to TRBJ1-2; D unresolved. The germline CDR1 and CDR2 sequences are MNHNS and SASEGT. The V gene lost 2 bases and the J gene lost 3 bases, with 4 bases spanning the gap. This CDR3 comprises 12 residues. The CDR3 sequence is CASSEHDYGYTF. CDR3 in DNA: TGTGCCAGCAGTGAACACGACTATGGCTACACCTTC.

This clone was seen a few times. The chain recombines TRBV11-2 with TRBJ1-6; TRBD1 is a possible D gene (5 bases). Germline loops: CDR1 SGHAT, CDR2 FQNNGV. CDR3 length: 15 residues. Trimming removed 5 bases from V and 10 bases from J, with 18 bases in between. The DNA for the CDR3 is TGTGCCAGCAGCCCCGGGACTGCGTGGGACTCACCCCTCCACTTT. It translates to CASSPGTAWDSPLHF.

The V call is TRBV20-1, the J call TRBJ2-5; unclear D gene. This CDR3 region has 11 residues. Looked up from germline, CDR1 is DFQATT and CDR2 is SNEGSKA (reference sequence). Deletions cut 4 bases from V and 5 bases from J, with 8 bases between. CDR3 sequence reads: CSAKQYETQYF. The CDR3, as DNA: TGCAGTGCTAAACAGTACGAGACCCAGTACTTC.